The 31 T cell receptor beta chains listed next were all sequenced from one sample in a study of blood T cell repertoires in COVID-19. The protocol was immunoSEQ multiplex PCR, while the TCRdb copy is restricted to in-frame clones and leaves out a portion. In the table there are about 240,000 clones, 75% to 90% of which are singletons. Sequenced sample: PBMCs or T cells enriched from blood (not recorded which). The receptors come from a woman aged 25 to 39 who had recovered from COVID-19.

This clone was observed a handful of times. This chain links TRBV15 with TRBJ2-7; 7 bases match TRBD1. The CDR3 runs 17 residues. Germline V CDR1 and CDR2: LNHNV, YYDKDF (reference sequence). The V segment lost 5 bases and the J segment 4 bases; nucleotides outside the gene matches: 17. The CDR3 protein is CATSAQTGSGSSYEQYF. As DNA, the CDR3 is TGTGCCACCAGCGCCCAGACAGGGTCGGGAAGTAGTTACGAGCAGTACTTC.

This clone was detected only once. The J gene is TRBJ1-1, the V gene TRBV19, with a possible D match to TRBD1 (6 bases). The V gene lost 5 bases and the J gene lost 1 base, with 20 bases spanning the gap. This CDR3 is 17 amino acids long. Per the germline V gene, CDR1 is LNHDA and CDR2 is SQIVND (reference sequence). The CDR3 nucleotides read TGTGCCAGTAGTCTTGACACCTCGACAGGAAGGAACACTGAAGCTTTCTTT. Its translation is CASSLDTSTGRNTEAFF.

The rearrangement uses TRBV4-1 and TRBJ2-1; TRBD2 agrees at 9 bases. This CDR3 is 15 amino acids long. Germline trimming cut 1 base from V and 5 bases from J; bases unmatched to any gene: 3. Germline values: CDR1 MGHRA, CDR2 YSYEKL. The CDR3 coding sequence is TGCGCCAGCAGCCAAGGACTAGCGGATGACAATGAGCAGTTCTTC. Protein sequence: CASSQGLADDNEQFF.

This clone appeared a single time. CDR3 sequence: CASSGRSGNQPQHF. The CDR3 coding sequence is TGTGCCAGCAGTGGGCGAAGCGGCAATCAGCCCCAGCATTTT. The chain is built from TRBV2 and TRBJ1-5; D not resolved. Per the germline V gene, CDR1 is SNHLY and CDR2 is FYNNEI. Between the trimmed V and J ends, which lost 4 bases and 2 bases, there was a span of 9 bases. The CDR3 totals 14 residues. Together with reference TRBV2 and TRBJ1-5, the CDR3 gives the full variable domain: EPEVTQTPSHQVTQMGQEVILRCVPISNHLYFYWYRQILGQKVEFLVSFYNNEISEKSEIFDDQFSVERPDGSNFTLKIRSTKLEDSAMYFCASSGRSGNQPQHFGDGTRLSIL.

In this sample, this clone turned up a few times. The V call is TRBV9, the J call TRBJ1-1; D is ambiguous. Per the germline V gene, CDR1 is SGDLS and CDR2 is YYNGEE. This CDR3 contains 14 residues. The V gene lost 0 bases and the J gene lost 1 base, with 7 bases spanning the gap. The CDR3 bases are TGTGCCAGCAGCGTAGGTGTCCGGAACACTGAAGCTTTCTTT. Translating gives CASSVGVRNTEAFF.

This clone has more than one count but fewer than ten. V is TRBV5-1 and J is TRBJ2-2; D may be TRBD2 (6 bases). Germline V lookup: CDR1 SGHRS, CDR2 YFSETQ. The CDR3 contains 15 residues. V gave up 0 bases and J gave up 8 bases, with 14 bases separating them. The chain's CDR3 is CASSLGWEDSGELFF. The CDR3 bases are TGCGCCAGCAGCTTGGGTTGGGAGGATTCGGGGGAGCTGTTTTTT.

The chain carries TRBV5-4 and TRBJ2-7, with TRBD1 matching 7 bases. Germline V lookup: CDR1 SGHNT, CDR2 YYREEE (reference sequence). This CDR3 has 14 residues. Trimming took 5 bases from V and 5 from J; bases not matched to a gene: 10. The CDR3 coding sequence is TGTGCCAGCAGGCAAGGGGGCCTCAGGGACGAGCAGTACTTC. It codes for CASRQGGLRDEQYF.

The DNA for the CDR3 is TGTGCCAGCAGTTGGGGGGGAAATAGCAATCAGCCCCAGCATTTT. Its protein product is CASSWGGNSNQPQHF. The rearrangement links TRBV28 to TRBJ1-5; D possibly corresponds to TRBD1 (5 bases). V was shortened by 4 bases and J by 0 bases, with 10 bases between the two germline ends. Germline values: CDR1 MDHEN, CDR2 SYDVKM. The CDR3 is 15 amino acids. Drawing the rest from reference TRBV28 and TRBJ1-5, the complete variable domain is DVKVTQSSRYLVKRTGEKVFLECVQDMDHENMFWYRQDPGLGLRLIYFSYDVKMKEKGDIPEGYSVSREKKERFSLILESASTNQTSMYLCASSWGGNSNQPQHFGDGTRLSIL.

The chain carries TRBV14 and TRBJ2-1; D perhaps matches TRBD2 (6 bases). The germline CDR1 and CDR2 sequences are SGHDN and FVKESK. The CDR3 extends over 16 amino acids. V lost 4 bases and J 4 bases, leaving 17 bases between the germline ends. CDR3 sequence (DNA): TGTGCCAGCAGCCGCCTTCAGGGACTCCTATACAATGAGCAGTTCTTC. Residues: CASSRLQGLLYNEQFF.

V and J are TRBV28 and TRBJ2-2; 14 bases align to TRBD2. V was clipped by 6 bases and J by 0 bases; unmatched bases: 9. Germline V CDR1 and CDR2: MDHEN, SYDVKM. The CDR3 length is 19 residues. This chain's CDR3 is CASRLRLAGGIANTGELFF. The CDR3 DNA follows: TGTGCCAGCAGACTCAGACTAGCGGGAGGGATCGCGAACACCGGGGAGCTGTTTTTT.

The V call is TRBV2, the J call TRBJ1-1; 7 nucleotides agree with TRBD1. CDR3 size: 15 residues. The germline gives CDR1 SNHLY, CDR2 FYNNEI. V dropped 7 bases and J dropped 0; count of bases not matched to a gene: 8. CDR3 amino acids: CASIGDSRLNTEAFF. The CDR3 nucleotides are TGTGCCAGCATTGGGGACAGCCGGCTGAACACTGAAGCTTTCTTT. The whole variable domain, remainder taken from reference TRBV2 and TRBJ1-1, is EPEVTQTPSHQVTQMGQEVILRCVPISNHLYFYWYRQILGQKVEFLVSFYNNEISEKSEIFDDQFSVERPDGSNFTLKIRSTKLEDSAMYFCASIGDSRLNTEAFFGQGTRLTVV.

The chain uses TRBV11-3 and TRBJ1-1, with D possibly TRBD1 on 6 matching bases. CDR1 is SGHNT and CDR2 is YENEEA in the germline V gene. Trimming stripped 2 bases from V and 0 bases from J, with 16 bases between. The CDR3 loop spans 17 amino acids. The CDR3 DNA reads TGTGCCAGCAGCTTACTCACTTTACAGGGCATGAACACTGAAGCTTTCTTT. Translation gives CASSLLTLQGMNTEAFF. Full variable domain (remainder filled in from reference TRBV11-3 and TRBJ1-1): EAGVVQSPRYKIIEKKQPVAFWCNPISGHNTLYWYLQNLGQGPELLIRYENEEAVDDSQLPKDRFSAERLKGVDSTLKIQPAELGDSAVYLCASSLLTLQGMNTEAFFGQGTRLTVV.

This chain uses TRBV5-6 with TRBJ2-1, with 7 bases aligning to TRBD1. The CDR3 consists of 14 residues. With 0 bases clipped from V and 3 bases from J, the junction kept 0 bases outside the gene matches. Germline V gives CDR1 SGHDT, CDR2 YYEEEE. The CDR3 sequence: CASSLDRGYNEQFF. The CDR3, as DNA: TGTGCCAGCAGCTTGGACAGGGGCTACAATGAGCAGTTCTTC.

The chain uses TRBV3-1 (or the pseudogene TRBV3-2) and TRBJ2-7; maybe TRBD2 (6 bases). Trimming took 4 bases from V and 0 from J, leaving 13 bases between them. Germline V CDR1 and CDR2: LGHDT, YNNKEL (reference sequence). The CDR3 runs 15 residues. CDR3 coding DNA: TGTGCCAGCAGCCGCGGGACGGTTATCTCCTACGAGCAGTACTTC. This sequence encodes CASSRGTVISYEQYF.

V is TRBV28 and J is TRBJ1-6, with 8 bases aligning to TRBD1. V shed 5 bases and J 10 bases; nucleotides not matched to a gene: 4. CDR3 length: 13 residues. Germline V gives CDR1 MDHEN, CDR2 SYDVKM. CDR3 region: CASSATGGSPLHF. The DNA of the CDR3 is TGTGCCAGCAGTGCAACAGGGGGGTCACCCCTCCACTTT.

The genes are TRBV6-4 and TRBJ2-2; 9 bases map to TRBD2. This CDR3 comprises 15 residues. Trimming cost V 10 bases and J 5 bases; bases outside gene matches: 11. Germline V CDR1 and CDR2: MRHNA, SNTAGT. The CDR3: CATSSGNVRTGELFF. DNA of the CDR3: TGTGCCACATCTAGCGGGAATGTGAGAACCGGGGAGCTGTTTTTT.

This clone was recorded only once. This sequence joins TRBV19 and TRBJ1-2, with 7 bases matching TRBD1. The length of the CDR3 is 16 residues. Trimming cost V 7 bases and J 4 bases; bases outside gene matches: 15. CDR1 and CDR2 from the germline V gene are LNHDA and SQIVND (reference sequence). The CDR3 nucleotides read TGTGCCAGTACCTTAGGGGTCGACAGGGTACTCTATGGCTACACCTTC. Its translation is CASTLGVDRVLYGYTF.

This clone has a single count. The chain carries TRBV28 and TRBJ1-1, with 9 nucleotides matching TRBD1. The CDR3 length is 13 residues. The germline gives CDR1 MDHEN, CDR2 SYDVKM. The ends lost 7 bases at V and 8 bases at J; junction bases unmatched: 8. CDR3 coding DNA: TGTGCCAGCAAGGGACAGGGTGTAAGAGAAGCTTTCTTT. This translates into CASKGQGVREAFF.

This chain uses TRBV7-2 with TRBJ1-3, with a weak D call TRBD1 (6 bases). The length of the CDR3 is 17 residues. Trimming cost V 1 base and J 5 bases, with 18 bases left between them. The germline V gene encodes CDR1 SGHTA and CDR2 FQGNSA. This CDR3 reads CASSLGPTGNRRNTIYF. The CDR3 DNA follows: TGTGCCAGCAGCTTAGGCCCTACAGGGAACCGGCGAAACACCATATATTTT. Full variable domain (outside the CDR3, taken from reference TRBV7-2 and TRBJ1-3): GAGVSQSPSNKVTEKGKDVELRCDPISGHTALYWYRQSLGQGLEFLIYFQGNSAPDKSGLPSDRFSAERTGGSVSTLTIQRTQQEDSAVYLCASSLGPTGNRRNTIYFGEGSWLTVV.

This clone was counted once. The CDR3 is CASSPVRGQGAPYGYTF. Written as DNA, the CDR3 is TGTGCCAGCTCACCGGTGAGGGGACAGGGGGCCCCCTATGGCTACACCTTC. The chain has TRBV18 and TRBJ1-2, with 12 positions matching TRBD1. The ends lost 3 bases at V and 4 bases at J; junction bases unmatched: 9. The CDR3 runs to 17 residues. The germline CDR1 and CDR2 sequences are KGHSH and LQKENI.

As regards this clone: Different DNA sequences within this sample yield the same CDR3. The chain links TRBV9 to TRBJ2-1, with TRBD1 matching 9 bases. Looked up from germline, CDR1 is SGDLS and CDR2 is YYNGEE. V shed 2 bases and J 0 bases; nucleotides not matched to a gene: 0. This CDR3 comprises 15 residues. CDR3 bases: TGTGCCAGCAGCGTGGGACAGGGCTCCTACAATGAGCAGTTCTTC. Protein: CASSVGQGSYNEQFF.

CDR3 loop: CASSEAGGEKLFF. CDR3 DNA: TGTGCCAGCAGTGAAGCGGGAGGGGAAAAACTGTTTTTT. The chain joins TRBV2 to TRBJ1-4; no reliable D call. The CDR3 covers 13 residues. Germline V CDR1 and CDR2: SNHLY, FYNNEI. V lost 0 bases and J lost 8, with 7 bases in between.

The chain couples TRBV9 to TRBJ1-1, with D perhaps matching TRBD1 (6 bases). V was shortened by 2 bases and J by 7 bases, with 21 bases between the two germline ends. The CDR3 is made up of 16 amino acids. Germline-derived CDR1 and CDR2 are SGDLS and YYNGEE. CDR3 protein: CASSVETGAAASEAFF. The DNA for the CDR3 is TGTGCCAGCAGCGTGGAGACAGGCGCCGCCGCCAGTGAAGCTTTCTTT.

The chain recombines TRBV7-2 with TRBJ1-4; D might be TRBD1 (6 bases). The germline gives CDR1 SGHTA, CDR2 FQGNSA. Between the trimmed V and J ends, which lost 5 bases and 7 bases, there was a span of 23 bases. The CDR3 sequence is 17 residues long. This CDR3 is CASSPRLIQGAGEKLFF. CDR3 in DNA: TGTGCCAGCAGCCCGCGCCTTATACAGGGAGCAGGTGAAAAACTGTTTTTT. The variable domain in full, completed from reference TRBV7-2 and TRBJ1-4, reads GAGVSQSPSNKVTEKGKDVELRCDPISGHTALYWYRQSLGQGLEFLIYFQGNSAPDKSGLPSDRFSAERTGGSVSTLTIQRTQQEDSAVYLCASSPRLIQGAGEKLFFGSGTQLSVL.

The chain combines TRBV14 with TRBJ1-2, with 9 bases matching TRBD1. The ends lost 3 bases at V and 3 bases at J; junction bases unmatched: 14. This CDR3 spans 18 amino acids. Germline V gives CDR1 SGHDN, CDR2 FVKESK. CDR3 loop: CASSHPGTGKFGDYGYTF. The CDR3, as DNA: TGTGCCAGCAGCCACCCCGGGACAGGGAAATTCGGGGACTATGGCTACACCTTC.

This clone was counted a few times. V is TRBV11-2 and J is TRBJ2-1; TRBD2 agrees at 10 bases. This CDR3 has 15 amino acids. Germline loops: CDR1 SGHAT, CDR2 FQNNGV. The trim removed 2 bases at V and 9 bases at J, leaving 7 bases unmatched. CDR3 protein: CASSLTSGAPTEQFF. The CDR3 nucleotides are TGTGCCAGCAGCTTAACTAGCGGGGCCCCCACTGAGCAGTTCTTC. The full variable domain, rest sourced from reference TRBV11-2 and TRBJ2-1, is EAGVAQSPRYKIIEKRQSVAFWCNPISGHATLYWYQQILGQGPKLLIQFQNNGVVDDSQLPKDRFSAERLKGVDSTLKIQPAKLEDSAVYLCASSLTSGAPTEQFFGPGTRLTVL.

CDR3 sequence: CASSLSTLNTEAFF. The CDR3, as DNA: TGCGCCAGCAGCTTGAGTACCCTAAACACTGAAGCTTTCTTT. This rearrangement joins TRBV5-1 to TRBJ1-1; D is undetermined. V lost 1 base and J 2 bases, leaving 9 bases between the germline ends. This CDR3 has 14 amino acids. Looked up from germline, CDR1 is SGHRS and CDR2 is YFSETQ. Full variable domain (missing parts from reference TRBV5-1 and TRBJ1-1): KAGVTQTPRYLIKTRGQQVTLSCSPISGHRSVSWYQQTPGQGLQFLFEYFSETQRNKGNFPGRFSGRQFSNSRSEMNVSTLELGDSALYLCASSLSTLNTEAFFGQGTRLTVV.

The CDR3 is CASSAGGAGNQPQHF. The DNA of the CDR3 is TGTGCCAGCAGCGCAGGGGGCGCGGGCAATCAGCCCCAGCATTTT. The V gene is TRBV7-2, the J gene TRBJ1-5, with TRBD1 identical over 8 bases. Germline V CDR1 and CDR2: SGHTA, FQGNSA. This CDR3 contains 15 residues. Trimming cost V 5 bases and J 2 bases; bases outside gene matches: 5. Together with reference TRBV7-2 and TRBJ1-5, the CDR3 gives the full variable domain: GAGVSQSPSNKVTEKGKDVELRCDPISGHTALYWYRQSLGQGLEFLIYFQGNSAPDKSGLPSDRFSAERTGGSVSTLTIQRTQQEDSAVYLCASSAGGAGNQPQHFGDGTRLSIL.

The genes are TRBV6-5 and TRBJ1-5; 11 bases map to TRBD1. The CDR3 extends over 14 amino acids. J was trimmed by 7 bases and V by 6 bases; bases with no gene match: 5. In germline, CDR1 is MNHEY, CDR2 SVGAGI. The CDR3 DNA reads as TGTGCCAGCAGAGGACAGGGGGCCGGGCAGCCCCAGCATTTT. Protein: CASRGQGAGQPQHF.

This sequence joins TRBV19 and TRBJ2-1, with 9 bases that match TRBD2. This CDR3 comprises 14 residues. Germline assignment: CDR1 LNHDA and CDR2 SQIVND (reference sequence). V gave up 3 bases and J gave up 5 bases; unmatched junction bases: 2. The CDR3 reads CASSIGGRDNEQFF. CDR3 nucleotide sequence: TGTGCCAGTAGTATTGGCGGGAGGGACAATGAGCAGTTCTTC.

CDR3 amino acids: CASSQDRAGGSQPQHF. In nucleotides, the CDR3 is TGCGCCAGCAGCCAAGATCGAGCAGGGGGCAGTCAGCCCCAGCATTTT. This chain connects TRBV4-1 to TRBJ1-5; 8 positions agree with TRBD1. Germline V gene sequence: CDR1 MGHRA, CDR2 YSYEKL. The CDR3 spans 16 residues. The V gene end was trimmed by 0 bases and the J gene end by 6 bases; junction bases not matched to a gene: 7.